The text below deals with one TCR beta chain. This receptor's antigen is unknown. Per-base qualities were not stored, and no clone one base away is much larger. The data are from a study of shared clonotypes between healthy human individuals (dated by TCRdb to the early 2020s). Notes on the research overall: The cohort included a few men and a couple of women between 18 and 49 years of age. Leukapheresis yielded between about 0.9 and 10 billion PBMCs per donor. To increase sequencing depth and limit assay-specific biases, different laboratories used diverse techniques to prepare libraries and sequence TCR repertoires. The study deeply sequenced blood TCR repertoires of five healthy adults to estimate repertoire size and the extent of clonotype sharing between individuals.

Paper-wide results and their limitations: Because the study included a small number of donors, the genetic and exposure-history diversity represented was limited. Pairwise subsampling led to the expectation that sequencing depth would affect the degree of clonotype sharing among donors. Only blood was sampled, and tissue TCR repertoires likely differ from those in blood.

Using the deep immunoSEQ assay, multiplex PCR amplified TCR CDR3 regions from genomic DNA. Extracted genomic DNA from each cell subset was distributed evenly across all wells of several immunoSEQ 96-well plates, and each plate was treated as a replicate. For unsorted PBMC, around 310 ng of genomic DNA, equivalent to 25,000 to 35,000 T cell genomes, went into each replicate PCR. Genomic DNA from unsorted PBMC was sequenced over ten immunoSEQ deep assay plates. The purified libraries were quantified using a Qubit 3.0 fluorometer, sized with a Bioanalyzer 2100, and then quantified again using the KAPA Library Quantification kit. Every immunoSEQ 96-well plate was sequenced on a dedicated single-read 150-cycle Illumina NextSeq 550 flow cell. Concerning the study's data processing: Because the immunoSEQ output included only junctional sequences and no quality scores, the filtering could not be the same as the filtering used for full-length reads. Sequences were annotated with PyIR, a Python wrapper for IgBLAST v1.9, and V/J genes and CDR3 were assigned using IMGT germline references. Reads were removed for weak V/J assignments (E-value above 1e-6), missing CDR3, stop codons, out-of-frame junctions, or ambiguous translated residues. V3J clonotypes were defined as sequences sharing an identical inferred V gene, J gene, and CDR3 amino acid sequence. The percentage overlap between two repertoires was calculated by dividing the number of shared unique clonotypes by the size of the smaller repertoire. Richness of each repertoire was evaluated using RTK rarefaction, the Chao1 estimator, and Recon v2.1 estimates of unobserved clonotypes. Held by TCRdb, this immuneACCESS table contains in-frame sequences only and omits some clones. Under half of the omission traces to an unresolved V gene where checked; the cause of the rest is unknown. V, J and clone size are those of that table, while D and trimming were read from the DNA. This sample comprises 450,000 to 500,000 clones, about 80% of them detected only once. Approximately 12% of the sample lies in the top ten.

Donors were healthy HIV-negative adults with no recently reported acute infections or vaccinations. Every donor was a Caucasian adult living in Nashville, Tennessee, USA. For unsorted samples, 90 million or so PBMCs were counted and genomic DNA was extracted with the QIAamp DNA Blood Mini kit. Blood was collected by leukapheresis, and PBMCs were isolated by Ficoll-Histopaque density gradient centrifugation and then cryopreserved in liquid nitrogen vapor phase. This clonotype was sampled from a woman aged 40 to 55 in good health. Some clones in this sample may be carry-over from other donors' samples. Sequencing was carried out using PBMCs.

The base sequence is TGTGCCAGTAGTATCGGGCGCTTGGAGAACACTGAAGCTTTCTTT. This gives the protein CASSIGRLENTEAFF. The V and J genes are TRBV19 and TRBJ1-1; a confident D gene designation cannot be given. The CDR3 runs 15 residues from the cysteine to the phenylalanine. The kept DNA is CDR3 alone, 45 bases in frame from the first base. V is cut by 3 bases and J by 1 base, and the space between the germline ends is 12 bases. The germline V gene (reference sequence) provides CDR1 LNHDA and CDR2 SQIVND. The reference TRBV19 and TRBJ1-1 proteins fill in what lies around the CDR3, so the full variable domain reads DGGITQSPKYLFRKEGQNVTLSCEQNLNHDAMYWYRQDPGQGLRLIYYSQIVNDFQKGDIAEGYSVSREKKESFPLTVTSAQKNPTAFYLCASSIGRLENTEAFFGQGTRLTVV.